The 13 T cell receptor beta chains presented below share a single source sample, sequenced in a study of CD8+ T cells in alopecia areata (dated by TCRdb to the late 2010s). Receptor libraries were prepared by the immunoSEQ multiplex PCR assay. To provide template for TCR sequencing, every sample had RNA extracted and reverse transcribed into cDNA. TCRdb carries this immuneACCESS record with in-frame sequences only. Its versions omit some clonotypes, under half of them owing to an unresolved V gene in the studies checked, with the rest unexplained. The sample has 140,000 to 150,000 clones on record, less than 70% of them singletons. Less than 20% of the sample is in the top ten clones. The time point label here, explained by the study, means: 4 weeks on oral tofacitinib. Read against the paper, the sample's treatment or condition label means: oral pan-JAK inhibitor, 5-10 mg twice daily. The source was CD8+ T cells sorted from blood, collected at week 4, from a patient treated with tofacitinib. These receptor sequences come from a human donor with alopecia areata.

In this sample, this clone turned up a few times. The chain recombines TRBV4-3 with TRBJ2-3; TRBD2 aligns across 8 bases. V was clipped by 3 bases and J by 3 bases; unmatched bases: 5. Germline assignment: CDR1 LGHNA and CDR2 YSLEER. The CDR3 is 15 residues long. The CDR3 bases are TGCGCCAGCAGCCAGATTGGCGGGGGGACAGATACGCAGTATTTT. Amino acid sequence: CASSQIGGGTDTQYF.

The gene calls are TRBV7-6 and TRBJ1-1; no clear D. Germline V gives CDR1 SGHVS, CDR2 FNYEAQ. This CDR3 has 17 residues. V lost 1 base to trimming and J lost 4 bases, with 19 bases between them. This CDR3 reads CASSLVQGVFSGTEAFF. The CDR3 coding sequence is TGTGCCAGCAGCTTAGTTCAAGGAGTGTTCTCGGGCACTGAAGCTTTCTTT.

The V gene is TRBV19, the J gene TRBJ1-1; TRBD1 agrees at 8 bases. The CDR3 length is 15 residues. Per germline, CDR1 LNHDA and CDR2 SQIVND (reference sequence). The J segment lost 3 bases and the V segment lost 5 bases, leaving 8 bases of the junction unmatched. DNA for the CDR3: TGTGCCAGTAGTCCGGACAGGGAGGGGGACACTGAAGCTTTCTTT. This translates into CASSPDREGDTEAFF.

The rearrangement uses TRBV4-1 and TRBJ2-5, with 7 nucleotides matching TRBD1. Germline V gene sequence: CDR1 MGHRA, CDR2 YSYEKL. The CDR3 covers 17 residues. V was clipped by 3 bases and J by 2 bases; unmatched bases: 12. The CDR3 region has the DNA TGCGCCAGCAGCCACGCGCAGAGGGGGCTTGTACAAGAGACCCAGTACTTC. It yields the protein CASSHAQRGLVQETQYF.

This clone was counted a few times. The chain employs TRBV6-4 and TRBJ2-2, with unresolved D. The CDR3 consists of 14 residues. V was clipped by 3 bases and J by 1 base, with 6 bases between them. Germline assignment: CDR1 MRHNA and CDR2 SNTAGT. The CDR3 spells CASSEGLNTGELFF. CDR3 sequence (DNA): TGTGCCAGCAGTGAGGGGTTGAACACCGGGGAGCTGTTTTTT.

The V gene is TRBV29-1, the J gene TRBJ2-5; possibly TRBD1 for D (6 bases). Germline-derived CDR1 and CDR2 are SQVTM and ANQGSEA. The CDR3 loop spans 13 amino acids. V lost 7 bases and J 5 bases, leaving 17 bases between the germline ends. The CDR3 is CSGNRVRGETQYF. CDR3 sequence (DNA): TGCAGCGGGAACAGGGTTCGAGGGGAGACCCAGTACTTC.

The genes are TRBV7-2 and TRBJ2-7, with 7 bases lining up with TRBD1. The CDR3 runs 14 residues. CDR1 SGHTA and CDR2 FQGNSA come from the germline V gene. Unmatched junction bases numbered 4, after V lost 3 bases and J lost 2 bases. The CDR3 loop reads CASSFYRGPYEQYF. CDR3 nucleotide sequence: TGTGCCAGCAGCTTCTACAGGGGCCCCTACGAGCAGTACTTC. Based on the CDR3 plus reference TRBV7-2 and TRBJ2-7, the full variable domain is GAGVSQSPSNKVTEKGKDVELRCDPISGHTALYWYRQSLGQGLEFLIYFQGNSAPDKSGLPSDRFSAERTGGSVSTLTIQRTQQEDSAVYLCASSFYRGPYEQYFGPGTRLTVT.

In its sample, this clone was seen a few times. The CDR3 protein is CASTSSGLAGYTF. The DNA for the CDR3 is TGTGCCAGCACCTCATCGGGGTTAGCTGGCTACACCTTC. The gene calls are TRBV6-1 and TRBJ1-2; D is unclear. The CDR3 covers 13 residues. Germline CDR1 and CDR2: MNHNS and SASEGT. V lost 7 bases, J lost 7 bases, and 16 bases lay in between.

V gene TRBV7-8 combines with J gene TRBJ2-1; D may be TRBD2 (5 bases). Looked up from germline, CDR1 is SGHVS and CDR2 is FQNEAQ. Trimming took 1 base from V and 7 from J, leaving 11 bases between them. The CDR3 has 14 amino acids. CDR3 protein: CASSLVVGKNEQFF. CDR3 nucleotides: TGTGCCAGCAGCTTAGTGGTCGGGAAAAATGAGCAGTTCTTC.

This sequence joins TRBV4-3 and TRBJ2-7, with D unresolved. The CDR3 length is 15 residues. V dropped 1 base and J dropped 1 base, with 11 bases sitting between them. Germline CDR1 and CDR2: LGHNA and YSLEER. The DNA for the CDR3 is TGCGCCAGCAGCCAAGTCTGGTGGGGTTCCTACGAGCAGTACTTC. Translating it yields CASSQVWWGSYEQYF.

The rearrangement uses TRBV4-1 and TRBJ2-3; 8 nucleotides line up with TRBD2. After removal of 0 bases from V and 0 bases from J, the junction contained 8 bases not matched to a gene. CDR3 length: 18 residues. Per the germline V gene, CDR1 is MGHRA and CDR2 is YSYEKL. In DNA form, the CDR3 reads TGCGCCAGCAGCCAAGATTCGGGAGGGGTCAGGAGCACAGATACGCAGTATTTT. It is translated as CASSQDSGGVRSTDTQYF.

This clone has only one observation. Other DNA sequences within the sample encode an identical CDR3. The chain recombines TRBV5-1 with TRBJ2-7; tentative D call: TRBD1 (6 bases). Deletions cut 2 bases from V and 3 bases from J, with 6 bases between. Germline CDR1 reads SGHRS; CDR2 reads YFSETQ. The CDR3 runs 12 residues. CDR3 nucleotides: TGCGCCAGCAGCTTACAGGGCTACGAGCAGTACTTC. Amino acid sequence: CASSLQGYEQYF.

CDR3 amino acids: CASSRGGYQETQYF. CDR3 DNA: TGTGCCAGCAGCCGAGGGGGGTACCAAGAGACCCAGTACTTC. This chain uses TRBV13 with TRBJ2-5; D is tentatively TRBD1 or TRBD2 (6 bases each). This CDR3 region has 14 residues. The germline V gene has CDR1 PRHDT and CDR2 FYEKMQ (reference sequence). The germline V and J ends were trimmed by 5 bases and 0 bases, with 10 bases remaining between them.